Described below is a single T cell receptor (beta chain) sequence and its context. Its antigen is currently unknown. This could be a read error, since a much larger clone is one nucleotide away. This sample is part of a study of T cells in Graves' hyperthyroidism and ophthalmopathy. Study-level points and caveats: In blood, most of the thyroid clonotypes expanded above 0.001 were also present.

Amplified regions were TCR beta CDR3 sequences from RNA transcripts. Initially, a first-round RT-PCR of the TCR CDR3 employed the HTBI primer set. One entry per CDR3 protein, called by TCRdb with MiXCR from the multiplex PCR reads. The sample has some 800,000 distinct CDR3 sequences, over 35% seen once; the top ten hold approximately 10%. The germline V gene has CDR1 SEHNR and CDR2 FQNEAQ (reference sequence). Trimming removed 4 bases at V and 5 bases at J, with 11 bases between. The CDR3 consists of 13 residues. The TCR sequence derives from a man in his late teens or twenties with Graves' hyperthyroidism. The chain uses TRBV7-9 and TRBJ2-5; D is unclear. Sequencing was carried out using blood. CDR3 nucleotides: TGTGCCAGCAGCTCAGGCTCTACGGAGACCCAGTACTTC. As protein: CASSSGSTETQYF.